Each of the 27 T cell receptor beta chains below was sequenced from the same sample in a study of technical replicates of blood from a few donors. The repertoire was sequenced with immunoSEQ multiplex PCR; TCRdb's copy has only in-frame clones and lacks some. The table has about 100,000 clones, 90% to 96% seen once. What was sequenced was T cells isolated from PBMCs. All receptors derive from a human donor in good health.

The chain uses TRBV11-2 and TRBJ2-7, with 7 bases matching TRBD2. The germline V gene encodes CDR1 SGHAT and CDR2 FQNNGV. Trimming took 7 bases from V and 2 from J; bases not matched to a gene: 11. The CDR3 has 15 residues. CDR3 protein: CASNLGGFATYEQYF. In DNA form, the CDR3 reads TGTGCCAGCAACCTCGGGGGGTTCGCCACCTACGAGCAGTACTTC.

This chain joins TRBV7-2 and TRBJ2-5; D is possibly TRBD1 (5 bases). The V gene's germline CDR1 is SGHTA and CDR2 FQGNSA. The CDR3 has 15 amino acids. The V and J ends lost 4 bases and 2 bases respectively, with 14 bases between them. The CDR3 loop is CASSYQGWGQETQYF. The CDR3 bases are TGTGCCAGCAGCTACCAGGGTTGGGGACAAGAGACCCAGTACTTC. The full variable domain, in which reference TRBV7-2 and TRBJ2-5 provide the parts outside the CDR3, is GAGVSQSPSNKVTEKGKDVELRCDPISGHTALYWYRQSLGQGLEFLIYFQGNSAPDKSGLPSDRFSAERTGGSVSTLTIQRTQQEDSAVYLCASSYQGWGQETQYFGPGTRLLVL.

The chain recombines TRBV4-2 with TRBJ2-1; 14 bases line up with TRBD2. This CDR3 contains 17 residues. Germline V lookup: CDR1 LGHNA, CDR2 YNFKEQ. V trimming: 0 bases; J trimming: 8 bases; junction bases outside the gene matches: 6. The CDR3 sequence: CASSQEGTSGGFYEQFF. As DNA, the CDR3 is TGTGCCAGCAGCCAAGAAGGGACTAGCGGGGGTTTTTATGAGCAGTTCTTC.

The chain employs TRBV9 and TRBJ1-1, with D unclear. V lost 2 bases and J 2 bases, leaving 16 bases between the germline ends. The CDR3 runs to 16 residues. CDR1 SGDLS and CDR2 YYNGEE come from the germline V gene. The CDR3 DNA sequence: TGTGCCAGCAGCGTTCAAGCGGGGTACAGTAACACTGAAGCTTTCTTT. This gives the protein CASSVQAGYSNTEAFF.

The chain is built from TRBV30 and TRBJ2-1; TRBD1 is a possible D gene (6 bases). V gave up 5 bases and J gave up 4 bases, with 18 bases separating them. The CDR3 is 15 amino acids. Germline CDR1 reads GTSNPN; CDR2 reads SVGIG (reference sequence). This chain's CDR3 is CAWGPLGARYNEQFF. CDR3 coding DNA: TGTGCCTGGGGCCCCTTGGGGGCAAGGTACAATGAGCAGTTCTTC. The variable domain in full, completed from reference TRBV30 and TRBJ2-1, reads SQTIHQWPATLVQPVGSPLSLECTVEGTSNPNLYWYRQAAGRGLQLLFYSVGIGQISSEVPQNLSASRPQDRQFILSSKKLLLSDSGFYLCAWGPLGARYNEQFFGPGTRLTVL.

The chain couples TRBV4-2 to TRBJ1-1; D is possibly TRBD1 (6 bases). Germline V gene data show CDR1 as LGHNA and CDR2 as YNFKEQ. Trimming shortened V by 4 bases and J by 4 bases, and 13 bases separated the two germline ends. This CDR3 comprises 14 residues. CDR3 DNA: TGTGCCAGCAGCCCGACATTAGGGGGCACTGAAGCTTTCTTT. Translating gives CASSPTLGGTEAFF.

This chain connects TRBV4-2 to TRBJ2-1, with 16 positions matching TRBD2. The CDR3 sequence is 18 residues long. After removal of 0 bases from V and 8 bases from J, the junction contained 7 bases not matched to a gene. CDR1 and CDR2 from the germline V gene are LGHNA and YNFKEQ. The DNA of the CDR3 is TGTGCCAGCAGCCAAGATGGGACTAGCGGGAGGGCCAAGCATGAGCAGTTCTTC. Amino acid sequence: CASSQDGTSGRAKHEQFF.

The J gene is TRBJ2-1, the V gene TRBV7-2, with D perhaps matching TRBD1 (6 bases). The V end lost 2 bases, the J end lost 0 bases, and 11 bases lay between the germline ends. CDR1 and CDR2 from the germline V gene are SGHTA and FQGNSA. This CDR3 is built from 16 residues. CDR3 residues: CASSLLGGLSYNEQFF. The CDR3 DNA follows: TGTGCCAGCAGCTTATTAGGGGGTCTCTCCTACAATGAGCAGTTCTTC.

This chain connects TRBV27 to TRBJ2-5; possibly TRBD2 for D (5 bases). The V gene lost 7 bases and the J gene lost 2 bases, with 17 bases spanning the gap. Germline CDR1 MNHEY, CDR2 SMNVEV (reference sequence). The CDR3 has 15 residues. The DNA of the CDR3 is TGTGCCAGCACCCTCCTGGGCCCGGGGCAAGAGACCCAGTACTTC. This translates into CASTLLGPGQETQYF.

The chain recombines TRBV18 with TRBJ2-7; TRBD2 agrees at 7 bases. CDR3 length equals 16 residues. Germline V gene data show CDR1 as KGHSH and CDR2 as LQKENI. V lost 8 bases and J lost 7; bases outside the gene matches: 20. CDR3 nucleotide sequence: TGTGCCAGCCGGATTAGCGGTAGCGGGTCAAACCTTGAGCAGTACTTC. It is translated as CASRISGSGSNLEQYF.

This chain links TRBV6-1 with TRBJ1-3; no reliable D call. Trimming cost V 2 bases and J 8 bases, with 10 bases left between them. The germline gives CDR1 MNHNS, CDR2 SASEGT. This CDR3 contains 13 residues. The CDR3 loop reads CASSEPGTYTIYF. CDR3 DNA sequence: TGTGCCAGCAGTGAACCGGGAACATACACCATATATTTT.

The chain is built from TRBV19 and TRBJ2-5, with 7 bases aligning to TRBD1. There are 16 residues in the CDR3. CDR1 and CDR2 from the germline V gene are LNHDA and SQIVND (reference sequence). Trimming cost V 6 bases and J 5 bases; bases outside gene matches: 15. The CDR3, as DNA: TGTGCCAGTAGGGGTAGGGGGACAGTGAGGGCGGAGACCCAGTACTTC. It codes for CASRGRGTVRAETQYF.

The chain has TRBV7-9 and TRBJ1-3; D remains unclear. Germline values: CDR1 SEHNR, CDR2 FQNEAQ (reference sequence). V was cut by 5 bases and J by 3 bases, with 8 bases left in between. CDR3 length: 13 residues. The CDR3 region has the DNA TGTGCCAGCAGCATCCGGTTTGGAAACACCATATATTTT. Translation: CASSIRFGNTIYF.

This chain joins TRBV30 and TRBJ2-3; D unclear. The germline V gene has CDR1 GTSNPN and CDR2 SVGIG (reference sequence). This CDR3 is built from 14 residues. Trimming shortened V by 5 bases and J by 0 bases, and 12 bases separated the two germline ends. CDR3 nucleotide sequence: TGTGCCTGGGCCGCCTACCCTAGCACAGATACGCAGTATTTT. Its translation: CAWAAYPSTDTQYF.

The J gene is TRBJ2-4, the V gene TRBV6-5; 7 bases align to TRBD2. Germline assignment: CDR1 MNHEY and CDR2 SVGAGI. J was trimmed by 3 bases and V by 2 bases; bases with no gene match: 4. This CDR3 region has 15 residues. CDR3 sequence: CASSYGGSNKNIQYF. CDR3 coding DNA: TGTGCCAGCAGTTACGGCGGGAGTAACAAAAACATTCAGTACTTC.

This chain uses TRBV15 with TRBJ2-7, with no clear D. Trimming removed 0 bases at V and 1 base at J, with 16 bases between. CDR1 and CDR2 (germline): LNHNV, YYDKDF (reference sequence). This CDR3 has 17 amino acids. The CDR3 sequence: CATSRDVTAGTSYEQYF. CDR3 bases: TGTGCCACCAGCAGAGATGTTACGGCAGGAACTTCCTACGAGCAGTACTTC.

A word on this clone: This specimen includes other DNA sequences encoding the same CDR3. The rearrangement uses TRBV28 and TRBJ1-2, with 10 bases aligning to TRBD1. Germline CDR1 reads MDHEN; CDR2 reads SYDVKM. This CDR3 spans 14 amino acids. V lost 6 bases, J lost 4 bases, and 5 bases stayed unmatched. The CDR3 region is CASSPGQGSYGYTF. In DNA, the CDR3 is TGTGCCAGCAGCCCGGGACAGGGGAGCTATGGCTACACCTTC.

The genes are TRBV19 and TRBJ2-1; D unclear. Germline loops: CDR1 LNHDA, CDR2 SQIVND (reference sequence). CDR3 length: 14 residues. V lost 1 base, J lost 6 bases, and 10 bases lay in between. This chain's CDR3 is CASSIVAFFNEQFF. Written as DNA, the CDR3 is TGTGCCAGTAGTATAGTGGCTTTTTTCAATGAGCAGTTCTTC.

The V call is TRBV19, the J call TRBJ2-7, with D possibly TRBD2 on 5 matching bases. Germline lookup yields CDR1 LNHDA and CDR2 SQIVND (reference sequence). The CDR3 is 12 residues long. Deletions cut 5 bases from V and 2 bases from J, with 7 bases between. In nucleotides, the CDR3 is TGTGCCAGTAGTCCCGGGACCTACGAGCAGTACTTC. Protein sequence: CASSPGTYEQYF.

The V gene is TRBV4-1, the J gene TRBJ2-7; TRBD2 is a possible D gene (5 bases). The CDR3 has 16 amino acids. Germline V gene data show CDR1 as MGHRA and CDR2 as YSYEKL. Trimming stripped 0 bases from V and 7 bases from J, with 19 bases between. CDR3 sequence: CASSQEAGPPGREQYF. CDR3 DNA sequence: TGCGCCAGCAGCCAAGAGGCGGGTCCGCCGGGAAGGGAGCAGTACTTC.

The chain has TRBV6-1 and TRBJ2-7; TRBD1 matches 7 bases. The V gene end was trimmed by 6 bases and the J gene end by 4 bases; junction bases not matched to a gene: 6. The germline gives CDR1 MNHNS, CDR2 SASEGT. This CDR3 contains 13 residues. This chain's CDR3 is CASRGGVLYEQYF. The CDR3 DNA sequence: TGTGCCAGCAGAGGGGGCGTATTGTACGAGCAGTACTTC.

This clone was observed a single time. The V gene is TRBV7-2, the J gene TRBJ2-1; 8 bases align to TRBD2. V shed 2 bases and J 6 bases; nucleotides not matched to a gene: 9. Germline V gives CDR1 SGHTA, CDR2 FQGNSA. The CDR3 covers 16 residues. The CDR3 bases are TGTGCCAGCAGCTTAAACCCCACCGGGGGGGCCAATGAGCAGTTCTTC. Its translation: CASSLNPTGGANEQFF. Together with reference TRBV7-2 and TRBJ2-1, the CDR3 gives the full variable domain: GAGVSQSPSNKVTEKGKDVELRCDPISGHTALYWYRQSLGQGLEFLIYFQGNSAPDKSGLPSDRFSAERTGGSVSTLTIQRTQQEDSAVYLCASSLNPTGGANEQFFGPGTRLTVL.

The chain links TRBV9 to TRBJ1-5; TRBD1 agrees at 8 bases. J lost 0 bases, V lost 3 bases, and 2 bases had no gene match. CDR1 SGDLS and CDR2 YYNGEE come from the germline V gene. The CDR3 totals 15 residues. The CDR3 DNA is TGTGCCAGCAGCGGACAGGGGTATAGCAATCAGCCCCAGCATTTT. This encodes CASSGQGYSNQPQHF.

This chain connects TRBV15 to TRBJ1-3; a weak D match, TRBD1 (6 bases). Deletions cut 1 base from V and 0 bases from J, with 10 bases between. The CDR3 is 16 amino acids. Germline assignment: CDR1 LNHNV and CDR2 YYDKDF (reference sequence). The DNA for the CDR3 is TGTGCCACCAGCAGAGGGGGGCGGCTCTCTGGAAACACCATATATTTT. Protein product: CATSRGGRLSGNTIYF.

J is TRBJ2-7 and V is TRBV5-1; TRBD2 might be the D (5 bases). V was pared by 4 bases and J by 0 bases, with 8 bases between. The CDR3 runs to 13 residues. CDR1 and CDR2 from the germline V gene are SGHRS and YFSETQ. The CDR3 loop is CASSTRYSYEQYF. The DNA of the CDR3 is TGCGCCAGCAGCACTAGATACTCCTACGAGCAGTACTTC.

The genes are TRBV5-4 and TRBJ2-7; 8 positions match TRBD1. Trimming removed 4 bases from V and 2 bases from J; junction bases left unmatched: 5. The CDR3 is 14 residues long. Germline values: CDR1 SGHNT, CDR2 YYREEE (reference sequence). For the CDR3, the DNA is TGTGCCAGCAGCCCCGGACAGGGCCCCTACGAGCAGTACTTC. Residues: CASSPGQGPYEQYF.

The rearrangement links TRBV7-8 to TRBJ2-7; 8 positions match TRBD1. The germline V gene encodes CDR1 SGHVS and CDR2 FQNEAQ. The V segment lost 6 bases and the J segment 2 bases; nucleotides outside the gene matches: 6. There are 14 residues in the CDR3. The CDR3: CASRPRTGTYEQYF. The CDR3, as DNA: TGTGCCAGCAGACCCAGGACAGGGACCTACGAGCAGTACTTC.